This T cell receptor (beta chain) was recorded in a study of cytomegalovirus exposure and HLA in healthy donors. Study outcomes and limitations: Most likely, a cluster of highly shared sequence variants arose as a sequencing artifact.

13 Jbeta primers and 60 Vbeta primers were used for the PCR. Some clones are missing from TCRdb's copy, which holds only in-frame ones; the method was immunoSEQ multiplex PCR. The sample yields 130,000 to 150,000 clones, 74% seen once. The CDR3 runs to 13 residues. Germline assignment: CDR1 SEHNR and CDR2 FQNEAQ (reference sequence). Germline trimming cut 6 bases from V and 5 bases from J; bases unmatched to any gene: 6. In the case of this clone: Antigen: not known.

This receptor was taken from a young man in good health and CMV-seropositive. The sample was PBMCs. The J gene is TRBJ2-7, the V gene TRBV7-9; TRBD1 agrees at 8 bases. The CDR3 region is CASRRTGSNEQYF. CDR3 coding DNA: TGTGCCAGCAGACGGACAGGGAGCAACGAGCAGTACTTC.